Listed below are T cell receptor beta chains from one sample, sequenced in a study of cytomegalovirus exposure and HLA in healthy donors. Sequenced by immunoSEQ multiplex PCR; TCRdb stores in-frame clones only, minus some. The sample carries about 94,000 clones, around 84% recorded once. Sequenced sample: PBMCs. These receptors were obtained from a human donor in good health. The CDR3 runs from the conserved cysteine through the conserved F or W. Each record gives: J gene, CDR3 length, D gene, V gene, clone size, CDR3 protein, CDR3 DNA. A D gene is named only where the DNA matches it firmly. The size entry is marked missing in some rows and otherwise reads once, few, many or a size class.

j_call: TRBJ1-6; cdr3_length: 15; d_call: NA; v_call: TRBV6-5; clone_size: NA; cdr3_aa: CASSVRGVDNSPLHF; cdr3_nt: TGTGCCAGCAGCGTTAGGGGCGTTGATAATTCACCCCTCCACTTT
j_call: TRBJ1-2; cdr3_length: 17; d_call: NA; v_call: TRBV6-1; clone_size: NA; cdr3_aa: CASSEDLVGARLYGYTF; cdr3_nt: TGTGCCAGCAGTGAAGATTTGGTGGGGGCCCGCCTCTATGGCTACACCTTC
j_call: TRBJ2-5; cdr3_length: 15; d_call: NA; v_call: TRBV30; clone_size: NA; cdr3_aa: CAWSVRRVQQETQYF; cdr3_nt: TGTGCCTGGAGTGTACGGAGGGTCCAGCAAGAGACCCAGTACTTC
j_call: TRBJ1-5; cdr3_length: 13; d_call: NA; v_call: TRBV9; clone_size: NA; cdr3_aa: CASSSTGDQPQHF; cdr3_nt: TGTGCCAGCAGCAGTACCGGGGATCAGCCCCAGCATTTT
j_call: TRBJ2-5; cdr3_length: 14; d_call: NA; v_call: TRBV5-1; clone_size: NA; cdr3_aa: CASSPSAGRETQYF; cdr3_nt: TGCGCCAGCAGCCCGTCTGCGGGGCGGGAGACCCAGTACTTC
j_call: TRBJ2-1; cdr3_length: 15; d_call: TRBD2; v_call: TRBV30; clone_size: NA; cdr3_aa: CAWNPSGGALNEQFF; cdr3_nt: TGTGCCTGGAATCCTAGCGGGGGGGCCTTGAATGAGCAGTTCTTC
j_call: TRBJ2-5; cdr3_length: 14; d_call: TRBD1; v_call: TRBV19; clone_size: NA; cdr3_aa: CASRPPGQQETQYF; cdr3_nt: TGTGCCAGTAGGCCCCCGGGACAGCAAGAGACCCAGTACTTC
j_call: TRBJ1-1; cdr3_length: 14; d_call: NA; v_call: TRBV7-9; clone_size: NA; cdr3_aa: CASSFVRGGAEAFF; cdr3_nt: TGTGCCAGCAGCTTCGTACGAGGGGGTGCGGAAGCTTTCTTT
j_call: TRBJ1-1; cdr3_length: 14; d_call: NA; v_call: TRBV12-5; clone_size: NA; cdr3_aa: CASGSGHLNTEAFF; cdr3_nt: TGTGCTAGTGGTTCCGGACACCTGAACACTGAAGCTTTCTTT
j_call: TRBJ2-7; cdr3_length: 14; d_call: TRBD1; v_call: TRBV7-6; clone_size: few; cdr3_aa: CASSPGTAAYEQYF; cdr3_nt: TGTGCCAGCAGCCCTGGGACAGCTGCCTACGAGCAGTACTTC
j_call: TRBJ2-3; cdr3_length: 15; d_call: NA; v_call: TRBV7-3; clone_size: NA; cdr3_aa: CASSLQAGRTDTQYF; cdr3_nt: TGTGCCAGCAGCTTACAGGCGGGGCGCACAGATACGCAGTATTTT
j_call: TRBJ1-5; cdr3_length: 13; d_call: NA; v_call: TRBV29-1; clone_size: NA; cdr3_aa: CSVWRGGDQPQHF; cdr3_nt: TGCAGCGTTTGGAGGGGAGGGGATCAGCCCCAGCATTTT
j_call: TRBJ2-2; cdr3_length: 15; d_call: TRBD1; v_call: TRBV7-2; clone_size: NA; cdr3_aa: CASSLGQGTTGELFF; cdr3_nt: TGTGCCAGCAGCTTGGGACAGGGGACCACCGGGGAGCTGTTTTTT
j_call: TRBJ2-1; cdr3_length: 17; d_call: TRBD1; v_call: TRBV7-9; clone_size: NA; cdr3_aa: CASSTNRGRTSYNEQFF; cdr3_nt: TGTGCCAGCAGCACGAACAGGGGCAGAACCTCCTACAATGAGCAGTTCTTC
j_call: TRBJ1-6; cdr3_length: 17; d_call: TRBD1; v_call: TRBV19; clone_size: NA; cdr3_aa: CASTAGQGSSYNSPLHF; cdr3_nt: TGTGCCAGTACGGCGGGACAGGGGAGCTCCTATAATTCACCCCTCCACTTT
j_call: TRBJ2-2; cdr3_length: 17; d_call: TRBD2; v_call: TRBV5-1; clone_size: NA; cdr3_aa: CASSLRRLAGGEGELFF; cdr3_nt: TGCGCCAGCAGCTTGCGACGACTAGCGGGAGGTGAAGGGGAGCTGTTTTTT